The rows below give T cell receptor beta chains drawn from one sample of a study of CD8 T cells in Susac syndrome. TCRdb re-derived calls from the immunoSEQ multiplex PCR reads in MiXCR, one entry per CDR3 protein. Of about 120,000 distinct CDR3 sequences listed, 85% to 95% are singletons. The sequenced material came from CD4+ T cells from PBMCs. The receptors originated from a human donor in good health. CDR3s include the opening cysteine and the closing phenylalanine or tryptophan. Each record gives: J gene, V gene, clone size, CDR3 length, D gene, CDR3 protein, CDR3 DNA. A D gene is named only where the DNA matches it firmly. Clone size, where shown, is once, few, many, or a class for clones that have expanded.

TRBJ1-6 TRBV25-1 - 16 - CASSEFQGRTGSPLHF TGTGCCAGCAGTGAATTTCAAGGCAGGACGGGCTCACCCCTCCACTTT
TRBJ2-5 TRBV2 - 14 TRBD2 CASSDAGGGETQYF TGTGCCAGCAGTGATGCGGGAGGCGGAGAGACCCAGTACTTC
TRBJ2-7 TRBV27 - 14 TRBD2 CASKQGTSSYEQYF TGTGCCAGCAAGCAGGGGACTAGCAGCTACGAGCAGTACTTC
TRBJ2-6 TRBV28 - 16 - CASYPRRASANNVLTF TGTGCCAGTTATCCCCGACGGGCGTCCGCTAATAACGTCCTGACTTTC
TRBJ2-4 TRBV29-1 - 13 - CSVEGRAKNIQYF TGCAGCGTCGAGGGACGAGCCAAAAACATTCAGTACTTC
TRBJ2-7 TRBV2 - 13 - CASSEAVVDEQYF TGTGCCAGCAGTGAAGCGGTAGTCGACGAGCAGTACTTC
TRBJ2-1 TRBV20-1 - 13 - CSANWGAKHEQFF TGCAGTGCTAACTGGGGAGCGAAGCATGAGCAGTTCTTC
TRBJ2-7 TRBV6-1 - 15 TRBD1 CASSELWTGDYEQYF TGTGCCAGCAGTGAATTGTGGACAGGAGACTACGAGCAGTACTTC
TRBJ2-3 TRBV13 - 19 - CASSFGGGGGVIGADTQYF TGTGCCAGCAGCTTCGGCGGAGGAGGGGGAGTGATCGGCGCAGATACGCAGTATTTT
TRBJ1-5 TRBV5-1 - 15 - CASSLDGISNQPQHF TGCGCCAGCAGCTTGGACGGGATCAGTAATCAGCCCCAGCATTTT
TRBJ2-2 TRBV30 - 13 - CAWSSPLAGELFF TGTGCCTGGAGTTCGCCACTCGCCGGGGAGCTGTTTTTT
TRBJ2-1 TRBV29-1 - 12 TRBD2 CSVDAGLAGGFF TGCAGCGTTGACGCAGGACTAGCGGGAGGGTTCTTC
TRBJ2-1 TRBV11-1 - 15 - CASSLGLGNYNEQFF TGTGCCAGCAGCTTAGGGTTAGGGAACTACAATGAGCAGTTCTTC
TRBJ2-7 TRBV28 - 14 - CASSRTRAGYEQYF TGTGCCAGCAGCCGGACCAGGGCGGGCTACGAGCAGTACTTC
TRBJ2-1 TRBV6-6 - 13 TRBD1 CASTGQVRNEQFF TGTGCCAGCACCGGACAGGTTAGGAATGAGCAGTTCTTC
TRBJ2-1 TRBV18 - 12 - CASSPGGHEQFF TGTGCCAGCTCGCCAGGGGGGCATGAGCAGTTCTTC
TRBJ1-5 TRBV18 - 14 TRBD1 CASSPGQNNQPQHF TGTGCCAGCTCACCGGGACAGAACAATCAGCCCCAGCATTTT
TRBJ2-7 TRBV6-5 - 13 - CASRAGDIDEQYF TGTGCCAGCAGAGCAGGGGATATCGACGAGCAGTACTTC
TRBJ2-1 TRBV2 - 12 - CASGGRESKQFF TGTGCCAGCGGGGGGCGGGAGAGCAAACAGTTCTTC
TRBJ2-5 TRBV2 - 14 TRBD2 CASSTGTNQEGQYF TGTGCCAGCAGTACCGGGACTAACCAAGAGGGCCAGTACTTC
TRBJ2-2 TRBV7-3 - 15 - CASSLTGGNTGELFF TGTGCCAGCAGCTTAACAGGCGGCAACACCGGGGAGCTGTTTTTT
TRBJ2-6 TRBV30 - 16 - CAWSLLRTSGANVLTF TGTGCCTGGAGCCTCCTGAGAACCTCTGGGGCCAACGTCCTGACTTTC
TRBJ1-2 TRBV5-4 once 15 - CASSLDQVGNYGYTF TGTGCCAGCAGCTTGGACCAGGTGGGCAACTATGGCTACACCTTC
TRBJ2-7 TRBV7-8 - 15 - CASSLYQDIRYEQYF TGTGCCAGCAGCTTGTACCAGGACATACGGTACGAGCAGTACTTC
TRBJ2-7 TRBV28 - 13 - CASVTNGEYEQYF TGTGCCAGCGTTACCAACGGGGAGTACGAGCAGTACTTC
TRBJ2-3 TRBV7-3 - 16 TRBD2 CASSLSGTRTTDTQYF TGTGCCAGCAGCTTATCCGGGACTAGAACCACAGATACGCAGTATTTT
TRBJ2-5 TRBV5-1 - 15 TRBD2 CASSFTSGDRETQYF TGCGCCAGCAGCTTCACTAGCGGGGACAGGGAGACCCAGTACTTC
TRBJ1-5 TRBV14 - 14 - CASSQGAVDQPQHF TGTGCCAGCAGCCAAGGAGCCGTGGATCAGCCCCAGCATTTT
TRBJ2-1 TRBV19 - 12 - CARRDSPDEQFF TGTGCCCGACGGGACTCCCCGGATGAGCAGTTCTTC
TRBJ2-7 TRBV20-1 once 15 TRBD2 CSARDGAGGPYEQYF TGCAGTGCTAGAGATGGGGCGGGAGGGCCGTACGAGCAGTACTTC
TRBJ2-1 TRBV28 - 15 - CASSPAGPKADEQFF TGTGCCAGCAGTCCGGCGGGCCCGAAGGCGGATGAGCAGTTCTTC
TRBJ2-1 TRBV7-9 - 11 - CASSLQTEQFF TGTGCCAGCAGCTTACAGACTGAGCAGTTCTTC
TRBJ1-2 TRBV28 - 11 - CASRSGYGYTF TGTGCCAGCAGGTCTGGCTATGGCTACACCTTC
TRBJ1-2 TRBV14 - 14 - CASSQQVGGFDYTF TGTGCCAGCAGCCAACAGGTTGGGGGCTTTGACTACACCTTC
TRBJ2-2 TRBV30 - 14 - CAWNGGANTGELFF TGTGCCTGGAACGGCGGGGCGAACACCGGGGAGCTGTTTTTT
TRBJ1-5 TRBV28 - 16 TRBD1 CASSYGTGHLRQPQHF TGTGCCAGCAGCTATGGGACAGGGCATTTGAGACAGCCCCAGCATTTT
TRBJ1-5 TRBV5-1 once 13 - CASSRDGDQPQHF TGCGCCAGCAGTCGGGACGGGGATCAGCCCCAGCATTTT
TRBJ2-5 TRBV3-1 once 18 - CASSQTQGAGGLQETQYF TGTGCCAGCAGCCAAACCCAGGGGGCGGGAGGTCTCCAAGAGACCCAGTACTTC
TRBJ2-2 TRBV30 - 14 TRBD2 CAWRRGGLTGELFF TGTGCCTGGAGGCGGGGGGGACTAACCGGGGAGCTGTTTTTT
TRBJ1-3 TRBV5-1 few 12 - CASSEQGNTIYF TGCGCCAGCAGCGAGCAGGGAAACACCATATATTTT
TRBJ1-1 TRBV27 - 13 - CASKWTGNTEAFF TGTGCCAGTAAATGGACGGGGAACACTGAAGCTTTCTTT
TRBJ2-7 TRBV5-1 - 14 TRBD1 CASSLGGQGNEQYF TGCGCCAGCAGCTTGGGGGGACAGGGAAACGAGCAGTACTTC
TRBJ1-5 TRBV6-6 - 16 - CASRPAGTRVGQPQHF TGTGCCAGCAGACCCGCAGGGACACGGGTCGGACAGCCCCAGCATTTT
TRBJ1-2 TRBV5-1 - 14 - CASSLRGHSYGYTF TGCGCCAGCAGCTTGAGGGGCCACTCCTATGGCTACACCTTC
TRBJ1-1 TRBV5-1 - 15 - CASSTFGGDGTSAFF TGCGCCAGCAGCACATTCGGCGGGGACGGTACCTCGGCTTTCTTT
TRBJ2-3 TRBV20-1 - 15 TRBD2 CSATGTSGSTDTQYF TGCAGTGCTACCGGGACTAGCGGGAGTACAGATACGCAGTATTTT
TRBJ2-7 TRBV3-1 few 12 - CASSQDVGEQYF TGTGCCAGCAGCCAAGATGTTGGCGAGCAGTACTTC
TRBJ2-3 TRBV7-9 - 13 - CASSPGRTDTQYF TGTGCCAGCAGCCCGGGACGGACAGATACGCAGTATTTT
TRBJ1-5 TRBV30 - 14 - CAWSYGQSHQPQHF TGTGCCTGGAGTTATGGGCAGAGCCATCAGCCCCAGCATTTT